Included here is one T cell receptor beta chain sequence, with context. These data are taken from a study of blood T cell repertoires in COVID-19. Whole-study context: Sites across the United States, Italy and Spain contributed samples from acute and convalescent COVID-19. PBMCs, B-cell-depleted T cells, or T cells provided the cDNA or gDNA that made up the material.

Using immunoSEQ multiplex PCR, the repertoire was profiled, and TCRdb retains in-frame clones only, with some absent. The sample has some 150,000 clones, approximately 90% seen once; the top ten hold about 4.2%. The CDR3 is made up of 15 amino acids. The V end lost 8 bases, the J end lost 0 bases, and 11 bases lay between the germline ends. Germline values: CDR1 MNHEY, CDR2 SVGAGI. This TCR derives from a woman aged 60-75 years with active or convalescent COVID-19. The gene calls are TRBV6-5 and TRBJ2-6, with D perhaps matching TRBD2 (6 bases). The material sequenced was peripheral blood. The CDR3 protein is CASRRAHSGANVLTF. CDR3 bases: TGTGCCAGCCGGAGGGCCCACTCTGGGGCCAACGTCCTGACTTTC.